This T cell receptor beta chain came from a study of T-cell reconstitution after alpha-beta-depleted transplantation in children. The study's findings and limits: Surviving recipient T cells and intrathymic progenitors accounted for some patients' high TCRbeta diversity at day 60. Newly generated T cells supplied most T-cell counts and diversity one year post-transplant. Alpha-beta T cells about two months after transplant reportedly derived from several hundred expanded graft clones.

A TCRbeta library incorporating unique molecular identifiers was prepared. Each CDR3 protein gets one entry after TCRdb re-called the PCR reads with MiXCR. The table includes hundreds of thousands of distinct CDR3 sequences, roughly a tenth detected once. CDR3 length equals 16 residues. CDR1 is SGHTA, CDR2 FQGNSA, per germline. Trimming pared 3 bases from V and 4 bases from J, leaving 17 bases between. This clonotype has ten or more counts. Its antigen remains unknown. This TCR was recovered from a boy younger than two with acute myeloid leukemia, due to receive a stem cell transplant. The chain carries TRBV7-2 and TRBJ2-3; D is undetermined. The sample was PBMCs, taken before TCRalphabeta/CD19-depleted stem cell transplant. The CDR3 sequence: CASSFPKALLADTQYF. The CDR3 DNA reads as TGTGCCAGCAGCTTCCCCAAGGCGCTGCTCGCAGATACGCAGTATTTT. Combining the CDR3 with reference TRBV7-2 and TRBJ2-3 gives the whole variable domain GAGVSQSPSNKVTEKGKDVELRCDPISGHTALYWYRQSLGQGLEFLIYFQGNSAPDKSGLPSDRFSAERTGGSVSTLTIQRTQQEDSAVYLCASSFPKALLADTQYFGPGTRLTVL.